The 23 T cell receptor beta chains reported below all come from one sample, sequenced in a study of PD-1 blockade in classical Hodgkin lymphoma. The method was immunoSEQ multiplex PCR; TCRdb's version includes in-frame clones alone and lacks a portion of them. The sample lists approximately 89,000 clones, about 83% occurring once. This sample's time point: cycle 4 day 1 (C4D1), after 5 to 7 weeks of nivolumab. There was relapse after autologous stem cell transplantation in every patient, and there was variation in brentuximab vedotin exposure. Sample: peripheral blood mononuclear cells (PBMCs), taken before the fourth cycle of nivolumab. These receptors were taken from a human donor with classical Hodgkin lymphoma.

The rearrangement links TRBV4-2 to TRBJ2-2; TRBD2 matches at 12 bases. CDR1 and CDR2 from the germline V gene are LGHNA and YNFKEQ. V lost 4 bases to trimming and J lost 7 bases; unmatched junction nucleotides: 10. This CDR3 region has 17 residues. The CDR3 bases are TGTGCCAGCAGCCCGCTGACTAGCGGGAGAGACGGCGGGGAGCTGTTTTTT. Its protein product is CASSPLTSGRDGGELFF.

V and J are TRBV5-1 and TRBJ2-3; 9 bases line up with TRBD1. J lost 5 bases, V lost 4 bases, and 5 bases had no gene match. CDR1 SGHRS and CDR2 YFSETQ come from the germline V gene. This CDR3 comprises 14 residues. The CDR3 here is CASSRTGAEDTQYF. In DNA form, the CDR3 reads TGCGCCAGCAGCCGGACAGGGGCTGAAGATACGCAGTATTTT.

The chain links TRBV19 to TRBJ2-1; 13 nucleotides match TRBD2. The CDR3 sequence is 15 residues long. Germline assignment: CDR1 LNHDA and CDR2 SQIVND (reference sequence). Trimming took 4 bases from V and 7 from J; bases not matched to a gene: 4. CDR3 sequence: CASSTPLAGGNEQFF. The CDR3 nucleotides are TGTGCCAGTAGTACCCCACTAGCGGGGGGGAATGAGCAGTTCTTC.

The chain uses TRBV28 and TRBJ2-1, with TRBD2 identical over 12 bases. Trimming cost V 5 bases and J 3 bases; bases outside gene matches: 11. This CDR3 region has 18 residues. Germline lookup yields CDR1 MDHEN and CDR2 SYDVKM. CDR3 nucleotide sequence: TGTGCCAGCAGTATTCACCCCGGGACTAGCGGGTTCTACAATGAGCAGTTCTTC. Its translation is CASSIHPGTSGFYNEQFF.

The chain joins TRBV19 to TRBJ1-4; D is unresolved. Looked up from germline, CDR1 is LNHDA and CDR2 is SQIVND (reference sequence). CDR3 length equals 16 residues. V was shortened by 4 bases and J by 4 bases, with 16 bases between the two germline ends. The CDR3 loop reads CASSSLKGSFNEKLFF. The DNA for the CDR3 is TGTGCCAGTAGTAGCCTGAAGGGCAGCTTTAATGAAAAACTGTTTTTT.

V is TRBV7-9 and J is TRBJ1-1; D is ambiguous. CDR3 length: 14 amino acids. Trimming removed 5 bases at V and 0 bases at J, with 10 bases between. Germline V gene lookup returns CDR1 SEHNR and CDR2 FQNEAQ (reference sequence). The CDR3 coding sequence is TGTGCCAGCAGCCTCAAGCCGATGAACACTGAAGCTTTCTTT. It yields the protein CASSLKPMNTEAFF.

This sequence joins TRBV28 and TRBJ2-3; weak D call: TRBD1 (5 bases). Germline CDR1 MDHEN, CDR2 SYDVKM. The CDR3 sequence is 14 residues long. V was cut by 7 bases and J by 4 bases, with 15 bases left in between. DNA for the CDR3: TGTGCCAGCACGGAAGCAGGGTGGTCAGATACGCAGTATTTT. Its protein product is CASTEAGWSDTQYF.

The V call is TRBV2, the J call TRBJ2-5; perhaps TRBD2 as D (7 bases). Germline values: CDR1 SNHLY, CDR2 FYNNEI. The CDR3 is 14 residues long. V lost 8 bases to trimming and J lost 4 bases, with 17 bases between them. CDR3 sequence: CASSVGGRGETQYF. The CDR3 DNA is TGTGCCAGCTCGGTGGGGGGGCGTGGAGAGACCCAGTACTTC.

Here the CDR3 DNA reads TGTGCCAGCAGTGAAGTCTCCATTGGTCTGTTTTTT. Encoded protein: CASSEVSIGLFF. The rearrangement uses TRBV6-1 and TRBJ1-4; D not resolved. Germline V gives CDR1 MNHNS, CDR2 SASEGT. CDR3 length: 12 amino acids. V gave up 1 base and J gave up 14 bases, with 11 bases separating them.

The gene calls are TRBV7-2 and TRBJ1-4; D not resolved. CDR3 length equals 13 residues. Deletions cut 4 bases from V and 10 bases from J, with 13 bases between. CDR1 is SGHTA and CDR2 is FQGNSA in the germline V gene. CDR3 bases: TGTGCCAGCAGCTGGCCTGGTTCGGGAAAACTGTTTTTT. It codes for CASSWPGSGKLFF.

The gene calls are TRBV10-3 and TRBJ2-6; D gene ambiguous. Germline V gene lookup returns CDR1 ENHRY and CDR2 SYGVKD. The V gene lost 6 bases and the J gene lost 0 bases, with 0 bases spanning the gap. The CDR3 covers 12 residues. CDR3 in amino acids: CAISSGANVLTF. In nucleotides, the CDR3 is TGTGCCATCAGCTCTGGGGCCAACGTCCTGACTTTC.

The chain couples TRBV7-2 to TRBJ2-7, with no clear D. Trimming stripped 4 bases from V and 3 bases from J, with 7 bases between. The CDR3 consists of 12 residues. CDR1 SGHTA and CDR2 FQGNSA come from the germline V gene. The CDR3 sequence: CASSSLGYEQYF. CDR3 nucleotides: TGTGCCAGCAGCTCCCTAGGCTACGAGCAGTACTTC.

V gene TRBV20-1 combines with J gene TRBJ1-4, with unresolved D. This CDR3 region has 10 residues. The V gene lost 5 bases and the J gene lost 5 bases, with 3 bases spanning the gap. The germline V gene encodes CDR1 DFQATT and CDR2 SNEGSKA (reference sequence). CDR3 residues: CSAWNEKLFF. The CDR3 nucleotides read TGCAGTGCTTGGAATGAAAAACTGTTTTTT.

J is TRBJ2-2 and V is TRBV5-6, with D unclear. This CDR3 has 15 amino acids. Germline V CDR1 and CDR2: SGHDT, YYEEEE. V was cut by 1 base and J by 0 bases, with 7 bases left in between. CDR3 sequence: CASSLLGTNTGELFF. CDR3 bases: TGTGCCAGCAGCTTGTTAGGGACGAACACCGGGGAGCTGTTTTTT.

This sequence joins TRBV28 and TRBJ1-1; maybe TRBD1 (6 bases). With 1 base removed from V and 9 bases from J, the gap between germline ends came to 9 bases. Looked up from germline, CDR1 is MDHEN and CDR2 is SYDVKM. CDR3 length: 12 residues. The chain's CDR3 is CASSLLGTKAFF. Here the CDR3 DNA reads TGTGCCAGCAGTTTATTGGGGACAAAAGCTTTCTTT. The whole variable domain, filled in from reference TRBV28 and TRBJ1-1, reads DVKVTQSSRYLVKRTGEKVFLECVQDMDHENMFWYRQDPGLGLRLIYFSYDVKMKEKGDIPEGYSVSREKKERFSLILESASTNQTSMYLCASSLLGTKAFFGQGTRLTVV.

Comments on this clone: The junction departs from the called germline gene at one end, perhaps through a read error. V usage is TRBV6-1 and J usage is TRBJ2-2; the match to TRBD1 covers 8 bases. The length of the CDR3 is 15 residues. Germline CDR1 is MNHNS and CDR2 is SASEGT. CDR3 protein: CAISDGQGAIGELFF. In DNA, the CDR3 is TGTGCCATCAGTGATGGGCAGGGGGCTATCGGGGAGCTGTTTTTT.

The chain uses TRBV6-5 and TRBJ1-2; 7 nucleotides line up with TRBD1. Germline lookup yields CDR1 MNHEY and CDR2 SVGAGI. The CDR3 extends over 14 amino acids. V shed 5 bases and J 4 bases; nucleotides not matched to a gene: 7. The CDR3 DNA is TGTGCCAGCAGTGCTAGACAGGGCCGCTATGGCTACACCTTC. Amino acids: CASSARQGRYGYTF.

V gene TRBV27 combines with J gene TRBJ1-5; D is unclear. Germline-derived CDR1 and CDR2 are MNHEY and SMNVEV (reference sequence). CDR3 length: 14 residues. Trimming removed 0 bases from V and 4 bases from J, with 7 bases in between. The chain's CDR3 is CASSLSSGNQPQHF. The CDR3 bases are TGTGCCAGCAGTTTATCTTCCGGAAATCAGCCCCAGCATTTT.

The V and J genes are TRBV11-2 and TRBJ1-2; TRBD1 agrees at 7 bases. CDR1 is SGHAT, CDR2 FQNNGV, per germline. The CDR3 loop spans 14 amino acids. With V trimmed by 3 bases and J by 8 bases, 9 bases remained unmatched. This CDR3 reads CASSFGGQPAGYTF. The DNA for the CDR3 is TGTGCCAGCAGCTTTGGGGGACAGCCTGCCGGCTACACCTTC.

Here the CDR3 reads CASSLGRTSGTYNEQFF. For the CDR3, the DNA is TGTGCCAGCAGCTTAGGCAGAACTAGCGGGACCTACAATGAGCAGTTCTTC. The rearrangement links TRBV11-2 to TRBJ2-1, with TRBD2 identical over 10 bases. The CDR3 is 17 amino acids. The V and J ends lost 1 base and 2 bases, in that order; junction bases with no gene match: 5. The V gene's germline CDR1 is SGHAT and CDR2 FQNNGV.

The V call is TRBV7-6, the J call TRBJ2-5; 14 bases agree with TRBD2. V lost 6 bases, J lost 4 bases, and 7 bases stayed unmatched. The CDR3 loop spans 16 amino acids. From germline, CDR1 is SGHVS and CDR2 FNYEAQ. CDR3: CASSLGLAGAGETQYF. CDR3 coding DNA: TGTGCCAGCAGTTTGGGACTAGCGGGAGCAGGAGAGACCCAGTACTTC.

The chain carries TRBV5-4 and TRBJ2-3; 14 bases align to TRBD2. The V segment lost 4 bases and the J segment 1 base; nucleotides outside the gene matches: 11. This CDR3 has 19 amino acids. Germline CDR1 reads SGHNT; CDR2 reads YYREEE (reference sequence). The CDR3 loop reads CASSHPGTSGSSGTDTQYF. The CDR3 nucleotides read TGTGCCAGCAGCCACCCCGGGACTAGCGGGAGTTCTGGCACAGATACGCAGTATTTT. The full variable domain, with the rest looked up from reference TRBV5-4 and TRBJ2-3, is ETGVTQSPTHLIKTRGQQVTLRCSSQSGHNTVSWYQQALGQGPQFIFQYYREEENGRGNFPPRFSGLQFPNYSSELNVNALELDDSALYLCASSHPGTSGSSGTDTQYFGPGTRLTVL.

This clone was seen more than once but under ten times. The J gene is TRBJ2-1, the V gene TRBV5-1, with 14 bases that match TRBD2. V gave up 3 bases and J gave up 9 bases; unmatched junction bases: 8. Germline lookup yields CDR1 SGHRS and CDR2 YFSETQ. The CDR3 extends over 16 amino acids. CDR3 in DNA: TGCGCCAGCAGCTCGGGACTAGCGGGAGCAGTGGGTGAGCAGTTCTTC. Its protein product is CASSSGLAGAVGEQFF.